The rows below give T cell receptor beta chains drawn from one sample of a study of vaccination and CD4 T cells after COVID-19. These receptors' targets are unknown. MiXCR, run by TCRdb on the PCR reads, gives a single entry per CDR3 protein. The table records almost 20,000 distinct CDR3 sequences, approximately 50% of them present only once. Sequencing used CD4+ T cells from blood, cultured in vitro. These receptors were taken from a human donor who had recovered from COVID-19. Each CDR3 is given with its conserved first and last residue. Each record gives: V gene, J gene, clone size, D gene, CDR3 protein, CDR3 DNA. A D gene is named only where the DNA matches it firmly. A row's size may be missing; if present it is once, few, many or a size class.

TRBV20-1	TRBJ1-1	-	-	CSARETGRDTEAFF	TGCAGTGCTAGAGAGACAGGCCGGGACACTGAAGCTTTCTTT
TRBV7-8	TRBJ2-1	few	-	CASSLALVQFF	TGTGCCAGCAGCTTAGCGTTGGTGCAGTTCTTC
TRBV6-1	TRBJ1-6	few	-	CATSQGPDSPLHF	TGTGCCACGAGTCAGGGGCCGGATTCACCCCTCCACTTT
TRBV11-2	TRBJ1-5	-	-	CASSLERNQPQHF	TGTGCCAGCAGCTTAGAGCGGAATCAGCCCCAGCATTTT
TRBV6-1	TRBJ1-5	-	-	CASSVGGESNQPQHF	TGTGCCAGCAGTGTGGGGGGAGAGAGCAATCAGCCCCAGCATTTT
TRBV7-2	TRBJ1-3	few	-	CASSLATGLGGNTIYF	TGTGCCAGCAGCCTCGCCACTGGGCTAGGCGGAAACACCATATATTTT
TRBV6-1	TRBJ2-1	-	TRBD2	CASRAGLAAYNEQFF	TGTGCCAGCCGCGCAGGACTAGCGGCCTACAATGAGCAGTTCTTC
TRBV20-1	TRBJ2-3	once	-	CSASVRTDTQYF	TGCAGTGCTAGTGTCCGCACAGATACGCAGTATTTT
TRBV6-1	TRBJ1-2	once	-	CASSEAIYGYTF	TGTGCCAGCAGTGAAGCAATCTATGGCTACACCTTC
TRBV11-2	TRBJ2-7	-	TRBD2	CASTYRAGGRYEQYF	TGTGCCAGCACCTATAGGGCGGGGGGGCGGTACGAGCAGTACTTC
TRBV25-1	TRBJ2-2	-	-	CASSGVGSLTGELFF	TGTGCCAGCAGTGGCGTAGGCAGTCTCACCGGGGAGCTGTTTTTT
TRBV5-1	TRBJ1-2	-	TRBD1	CASSLGTGTNYGYTF	TGCGCCAGCAGCTTGGGGACAGGAACCAACTATGGCTACACCTTC
TRBV19	TRBJ1-1	-	-	CASILTGPTLLSLDTEAFF	TGTGCCAGTATATTGACGGGTCCTACCCTTTTGTCCTTAGACACTGAAGCTTTCTTT
TRBV7-7	TRBJ2-2	few	-	CASSPRARAGELFF	TGTGCTAGCAGCCCCCGGGCCCGGGCCGGGGAGCTGTTTTTT
TRBV19	TRBJ2-1	-	-	CASSIGGTINEQFF	TGTGCCAGTAGTATTGGGGGGACAATCAATGAGCAGTTCTTC
TRBV19	TRBJ1-6	few	-	CASSIDRYNSPLHF	TGTGCCAGTAGTATCGATAGGTATAATTCACCCCTCCACTTT
TRBV10-2	TRBJ1-5	few	-	CASSEGIRDRVSNQPQHF	TGCGCCAGCAGTGAGGGAATCCGGGACCGAGTAAGCAATCAGCCCCAGCATTTT
TRBV20-1	TRBJ1-1	-	TRBD1	CSARDPTGGTEAFF	TGCAGTGCTAGAGATCCAACAGGGGGGACTGAAGCTTTCTTT
TRBV25-1	TRBJ2-2	-	-	CASTGRVNSNTGELFF	TGTGCCAGCACAGGCAGGGTGAATTCGAACACCGGGGAGCTGTTTTTT
TRBV20-1	TRBJ1-4	-	-	CSASETPGEKLFF	TGCAGTGCTAGTGAGACCCCTGGGGAAAAACTGTTTTTT
TRBV30	TRBJ1-2	-	TRBD1	CAWSYPDRGRGYGYTF	TGTGCCTGGAGTTACCCTGACAGGGGGCGGGGCTATGGCTACACCTTC
TRBV30	TRBJ1-5	medium-sized	-	CAWSVKGWSNQPQHF	TGTGCCTGGAGTGTAAAGGGTTGGAGCAATCAGCCCCAGCATTTT
TRBV15	TRBJ2-4	-	-	CATSRADSSLAKNIQYF	TGTGCCACCAGCAGAGCGGACTCCTCCTTAGCCAAAAACATTCAGTACTTC
TRBV6-1	TRBJ2-3	-	TRBD1	CASSSTGIDTDTQYF	TGTGCCAGCAGCTCGACAGGGATAGACACAGATACGCAGTATTTT
TRBV5-4	TRBJ2-6	-	-	CASSLGGTGANVLTF	TGTGCCAGCAGCTTGGGAGGAACTGGGGCCAACGTCCTGACTTTC
TRBV12-3/TRBV12-4	TRBJ1-5	few	-	CASSLGQNQPQHF	TGTGCCAGCAGTTTAGGGCAGAATCAGCCCCAGCATTTT
TRBV7-2	TRBJ1-1	-	-	CASSGRLLNTEAFF	TGTGCCAGCAGCGGCAGACTATTGAACACTGAAGCTTTCTTT
TRBV6-5	TRBJ1-1	few	-	CASSYLRAVEAFF	TGTGCCAGCAGTTACCTTAGGGCGGTTGAAGCTTTCTTT
TRBV20-1	TRBJ1-5	-	-	CSAPEGGKSNQPQHF	TGCAGTGCTCCTGAGGGGGGCAAGAGCAATCAGCCCCAGCATTTT
TRBV24-1	TRBJ1-2	few	TRBD1	CATSDSDRVYGYTF	TGTGCCACCAGTGATTCCGACAGGGTCTATGGCTACACCTTC
TRBV6-5	TRBJ1-3	-	-	CASSYSGAVSGNTIYF	TGTGCCAGCAGTTACTCGGGGGCAGTCTCTGGAAACACCATATATTTT
TRBV20-1	TRBJ1-4	few	-	CSASAGADEKLFF	TGCAGTGCTAGTGCGGGGGCCGATGAAAAACTGTTTTTT
TRBV28	TRBJ2-7	-	-	CASSLTITYEQYF	TGTGCCAGCAGTTTAACCATCACCTACGAGCAGTACTTC
TRBV11-2	TRBJ1-6	-	-	CASSFSGDNSPLHF	TGTGCCAGCAGCTTCAGCGGGGATAATTCACCCCTCCACTTT
TRBV6-1	TRBJ1-6	-	-	CASRIRSLSTGINSPLHF	TGTGCCAGCAGAATCAGATCCCTATCGACAGGCATTAATTCACCCCTCCACTTT
TRBV7-2	TRBJ1-2	-	-	CASSPGTLPGDGGYTF	TGTGCCAGCAGTCCCGGGACGCTACCCGGGGACGGTGGCTACACCTTC
TRBV6-1	TRBJ2-5	-	TRBD1	CASRNRGETQYF	TGTGCCAGCAGAAACAGGGGAGAGACCCAGTACTTC